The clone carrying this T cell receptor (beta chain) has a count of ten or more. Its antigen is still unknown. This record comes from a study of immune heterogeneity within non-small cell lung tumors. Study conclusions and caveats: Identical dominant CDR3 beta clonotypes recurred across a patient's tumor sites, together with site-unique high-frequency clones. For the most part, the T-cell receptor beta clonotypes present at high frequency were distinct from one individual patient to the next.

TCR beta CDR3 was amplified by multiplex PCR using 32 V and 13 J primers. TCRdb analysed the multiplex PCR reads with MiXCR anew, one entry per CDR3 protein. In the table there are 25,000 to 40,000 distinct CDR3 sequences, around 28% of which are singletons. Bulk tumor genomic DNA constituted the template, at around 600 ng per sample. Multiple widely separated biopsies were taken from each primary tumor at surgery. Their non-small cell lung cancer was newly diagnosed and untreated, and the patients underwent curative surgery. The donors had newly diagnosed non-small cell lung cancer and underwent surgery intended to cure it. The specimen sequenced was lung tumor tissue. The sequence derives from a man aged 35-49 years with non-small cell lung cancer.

The CDR3 here is CASSYREGSYEQYF. CDR3 nucleotide sequence: TGTGCCAGCAGTTACAGGGAAGGCTCCTACGAGCAGTACTTC. The chain links TRBV27 to TRBJ2-7; D might be TRBD1 (6 bases). The germline V gene has CDR1 MNHEY and CDR2 SMNVEV (reference sequence). The CDR3 runs to 14 residues. V lost 4 bases and J lost 0, with 10 bases in between.